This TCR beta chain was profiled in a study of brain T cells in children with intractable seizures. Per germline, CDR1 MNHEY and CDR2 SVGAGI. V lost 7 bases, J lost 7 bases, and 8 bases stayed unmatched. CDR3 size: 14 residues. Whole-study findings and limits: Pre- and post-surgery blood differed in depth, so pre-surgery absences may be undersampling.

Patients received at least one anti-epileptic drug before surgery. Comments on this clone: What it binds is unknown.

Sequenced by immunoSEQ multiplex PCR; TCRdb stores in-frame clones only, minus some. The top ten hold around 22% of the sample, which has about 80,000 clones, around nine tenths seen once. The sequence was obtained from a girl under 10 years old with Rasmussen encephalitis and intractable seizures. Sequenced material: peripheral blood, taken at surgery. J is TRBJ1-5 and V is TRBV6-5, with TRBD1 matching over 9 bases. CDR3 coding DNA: TGTGCCAGCAACCCGGACAGGGGCTACCAGCCCCAGCATTTT. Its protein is CASNPDRGYQPQHF.